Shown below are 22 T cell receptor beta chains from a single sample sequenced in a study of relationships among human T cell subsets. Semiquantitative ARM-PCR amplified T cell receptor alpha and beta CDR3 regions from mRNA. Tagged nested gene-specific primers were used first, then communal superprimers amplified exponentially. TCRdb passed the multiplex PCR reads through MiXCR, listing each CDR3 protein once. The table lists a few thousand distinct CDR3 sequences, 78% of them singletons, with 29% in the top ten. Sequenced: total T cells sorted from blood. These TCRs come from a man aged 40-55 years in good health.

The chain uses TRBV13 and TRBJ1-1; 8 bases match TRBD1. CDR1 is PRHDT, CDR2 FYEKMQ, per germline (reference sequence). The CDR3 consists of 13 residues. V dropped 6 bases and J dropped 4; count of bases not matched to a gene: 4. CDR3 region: CASSGQGVTEAFF. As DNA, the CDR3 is TGTGCCAGCAGTGGACAGGGTGTCACTGAAGCTTTCTTT.

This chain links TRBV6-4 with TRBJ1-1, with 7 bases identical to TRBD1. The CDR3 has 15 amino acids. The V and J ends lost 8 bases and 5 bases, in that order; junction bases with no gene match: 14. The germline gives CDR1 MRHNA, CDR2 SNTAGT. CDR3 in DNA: TGTGCCAGCGAGGAAGGGCACAGGGGCCTAACTGAAGCTTTCTTT. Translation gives CASEEGHRGLTEAFF.

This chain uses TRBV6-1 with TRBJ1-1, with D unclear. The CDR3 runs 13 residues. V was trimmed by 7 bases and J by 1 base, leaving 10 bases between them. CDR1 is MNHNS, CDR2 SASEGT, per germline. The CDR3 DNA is TGTGCCAGCAAAGCCAGACCGAACACTGAAGCTTTCTTT. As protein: CASKARPNTEAFF.

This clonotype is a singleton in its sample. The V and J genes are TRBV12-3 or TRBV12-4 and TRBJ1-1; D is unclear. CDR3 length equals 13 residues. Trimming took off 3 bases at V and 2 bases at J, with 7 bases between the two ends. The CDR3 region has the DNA TGTGCCAGCAGTTTGGGGTTTAACACTGAAGCTTTCTTT. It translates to CASSLGFNTEAFF.

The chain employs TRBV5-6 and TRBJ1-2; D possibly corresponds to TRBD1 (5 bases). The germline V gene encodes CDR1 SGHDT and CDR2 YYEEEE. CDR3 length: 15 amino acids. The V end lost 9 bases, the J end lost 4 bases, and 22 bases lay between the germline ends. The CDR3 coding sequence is TGTGCCACTTCCCCGAAAGCAGGGATTATCTATGGCTACACCTTC. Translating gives CATSPKAGIIYGYTF. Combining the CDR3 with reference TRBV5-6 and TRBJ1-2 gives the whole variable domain DAGVTQSPTHLIKTRGQQVTLRCSPKSGHDTVSWYQQALGQGPQFIFQYYEEEERQRGNFPDRFSGHQFPNYSSELNVNALLLGDSALYLCATSPKAGIIYGYTFGSGTRLTVV.

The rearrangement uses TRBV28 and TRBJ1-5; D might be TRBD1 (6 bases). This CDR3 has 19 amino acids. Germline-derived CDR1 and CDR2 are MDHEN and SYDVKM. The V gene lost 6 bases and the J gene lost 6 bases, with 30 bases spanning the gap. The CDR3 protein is CASRPFFRVETGRTQPQHF. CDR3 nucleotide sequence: TGTGCCAGCAGACCCTTCTTTCGGGTTGAGACAGGTCGGACTCAGCCCCAGCATTTT.

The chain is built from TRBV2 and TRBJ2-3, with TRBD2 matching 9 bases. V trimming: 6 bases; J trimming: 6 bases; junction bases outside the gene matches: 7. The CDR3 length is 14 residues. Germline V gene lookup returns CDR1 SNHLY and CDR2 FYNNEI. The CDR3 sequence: CASSPSGGSDTQYF. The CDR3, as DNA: TGTGCCAGCAGCCCAAGCGGGGGGTCGGATACGCAGTATTTT.

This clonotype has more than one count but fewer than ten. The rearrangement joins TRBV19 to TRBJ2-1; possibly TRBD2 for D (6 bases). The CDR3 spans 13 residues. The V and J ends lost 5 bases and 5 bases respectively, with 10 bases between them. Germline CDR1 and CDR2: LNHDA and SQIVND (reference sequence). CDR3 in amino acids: CASSFSGHNEQFF. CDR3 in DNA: TGTGCCAGTAGTTTTAGCGGACACAATGAGCAGTTCTTC.

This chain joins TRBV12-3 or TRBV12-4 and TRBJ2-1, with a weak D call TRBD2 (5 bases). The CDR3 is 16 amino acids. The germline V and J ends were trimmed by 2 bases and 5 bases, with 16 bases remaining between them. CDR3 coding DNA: TGTGCCAGCAGTTTATATCCTGGTGTCGGGGACAATGAGCAGTTCTTC. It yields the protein CASSLYPGVGDNEQFF.

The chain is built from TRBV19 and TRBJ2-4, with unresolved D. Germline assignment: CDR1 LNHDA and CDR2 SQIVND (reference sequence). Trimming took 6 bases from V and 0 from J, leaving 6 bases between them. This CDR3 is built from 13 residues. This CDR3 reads CASRLGAKNIQYF. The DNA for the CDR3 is TGTGCCAGTAGATTGGGAGCCAAAAACATTCAGTACTTC.

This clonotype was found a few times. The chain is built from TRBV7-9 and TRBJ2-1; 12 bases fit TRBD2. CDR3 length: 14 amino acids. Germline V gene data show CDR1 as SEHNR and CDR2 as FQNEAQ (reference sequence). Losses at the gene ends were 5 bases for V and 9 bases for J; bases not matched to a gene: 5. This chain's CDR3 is CASSPTSGSPEQFF. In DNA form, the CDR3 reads TGTGCCAGCAGCCCGACTAGCGGGAGCCCTGAGCAGTTCTTC.

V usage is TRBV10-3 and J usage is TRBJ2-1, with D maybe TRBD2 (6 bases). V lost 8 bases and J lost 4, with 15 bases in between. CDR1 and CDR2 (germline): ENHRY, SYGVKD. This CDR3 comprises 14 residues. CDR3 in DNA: TGTGCCATCGTCTTCTCTAGCGTTTACAATGAGCAGTTCTTC. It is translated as CAIVFSSVYNEQFF.

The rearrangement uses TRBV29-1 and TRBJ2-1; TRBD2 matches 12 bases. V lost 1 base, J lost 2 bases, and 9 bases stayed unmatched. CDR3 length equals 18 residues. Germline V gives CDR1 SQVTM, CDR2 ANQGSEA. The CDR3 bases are TGCAGCGTTGAAGGGCGTCTAGCGGGAGGGCTCACCTACAATGAGCAGTTCTTC. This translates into CSVEGRLAGGLTYNEQFF.

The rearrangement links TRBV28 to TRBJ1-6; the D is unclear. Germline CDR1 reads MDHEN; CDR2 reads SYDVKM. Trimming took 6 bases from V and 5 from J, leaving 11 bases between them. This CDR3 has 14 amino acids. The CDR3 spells CASSPSGDNSPLHF. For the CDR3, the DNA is TGTGCCAGCAGCCCTAGCGGGGATAATTCACCCCTCCACTTT.

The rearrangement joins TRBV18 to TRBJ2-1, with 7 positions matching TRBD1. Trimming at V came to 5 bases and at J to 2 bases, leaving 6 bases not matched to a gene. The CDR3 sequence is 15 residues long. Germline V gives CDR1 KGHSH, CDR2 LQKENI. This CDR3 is CASSVTGTAYNEQFF. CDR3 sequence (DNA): TGTGCCAGCTCAGTAACCGGGACAGCCTACAATGAGCAGTTCTTC.

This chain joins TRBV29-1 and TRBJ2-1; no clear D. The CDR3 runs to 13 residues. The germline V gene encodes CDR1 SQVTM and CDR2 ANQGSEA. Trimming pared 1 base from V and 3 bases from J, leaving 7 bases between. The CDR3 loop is CSVEAVGYNEQFF. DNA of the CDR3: TGCAGCGTTGAAGCAGTGGGCTACAATGAGCAGTTCTTC.

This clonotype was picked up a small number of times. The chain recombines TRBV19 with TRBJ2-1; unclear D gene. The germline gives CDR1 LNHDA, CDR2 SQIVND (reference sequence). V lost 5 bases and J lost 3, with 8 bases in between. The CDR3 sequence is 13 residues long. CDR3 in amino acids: CASSQGYYNEQFF. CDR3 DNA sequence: TGTGCCAGTAGTCAAGGGTACTACAATGAGCAGTTCTTC.

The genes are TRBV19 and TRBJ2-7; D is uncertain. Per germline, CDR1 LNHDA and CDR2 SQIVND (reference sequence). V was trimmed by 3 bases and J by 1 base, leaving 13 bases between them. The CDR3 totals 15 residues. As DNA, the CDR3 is TGTGCCAGTAGTATGTCGGCAGGATGGTCCTACGAGCAGTACTTC. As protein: CASSMSAGWSYEQYF.

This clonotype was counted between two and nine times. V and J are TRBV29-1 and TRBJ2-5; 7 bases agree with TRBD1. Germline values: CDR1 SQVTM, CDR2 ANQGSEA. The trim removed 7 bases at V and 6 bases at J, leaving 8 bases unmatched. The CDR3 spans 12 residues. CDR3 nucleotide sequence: TGCAGCGAGAGGACAGGAGGAAAGACCCAGTACTTC. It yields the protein CSERTGGKTQYF. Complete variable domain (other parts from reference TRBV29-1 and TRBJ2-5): SAVISQKPSRDICQRGTSLTIQCQVDSQVTMMFWYRQQPGQSLTLIATANQGSEATYESGFVIDKFPISRPNLTFSTLTVSNMSPEDSSIYLCSERTGGKTQYFGPGTRLLVL.

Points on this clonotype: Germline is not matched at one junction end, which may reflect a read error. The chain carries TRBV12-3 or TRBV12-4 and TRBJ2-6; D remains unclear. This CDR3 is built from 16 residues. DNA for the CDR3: TGTGCCATCAGTGACCCCAGGCCGTCTGGGGCCAACGTCCTGACTTTC. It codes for CAISDPRPSGANVLTF.

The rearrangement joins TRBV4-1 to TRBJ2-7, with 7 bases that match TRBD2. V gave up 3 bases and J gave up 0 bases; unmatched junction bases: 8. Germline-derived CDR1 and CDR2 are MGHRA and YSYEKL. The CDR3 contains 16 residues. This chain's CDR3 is CASSQSGGSSSYEQYF. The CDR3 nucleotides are TGCGCCAGCAGCCAGTCGGGGGGATCGAGCTCCTACGAGCAGTACTTC.

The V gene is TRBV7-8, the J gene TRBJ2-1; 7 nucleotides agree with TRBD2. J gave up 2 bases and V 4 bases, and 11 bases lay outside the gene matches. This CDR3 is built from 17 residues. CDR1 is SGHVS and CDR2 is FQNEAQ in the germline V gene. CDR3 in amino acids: CASSSPPGEGTYNEQFF. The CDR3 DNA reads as TGTGCCAGCAGCTCCCCCCCGGGGGAGGGAACCTACAATGAGCAGTTCTTC.